The 21 T cell receptor beta chains below all came from one sample that was sequenced in a study of vaccination and CD4 T cells after COVID-19. No antigen has been identified for these receptors. The Oncomine TCR Beta short-read assay was applied to DNA of cultured CD4+ T cells. TCRdb itself ran the PCR reads through MiXCR, one entry per CDR3 protein. The sample gives more than 13,000 distinct CDR3 sequences, 65% to 80% of which show up once; around 15% is in the top ten. Treatment meaning: approximately 10-day PBMC culture with coronavirus spike peptide pools or control peptides (ViraFEST assay). The sequencing sample was made of CD4+ T cells from blood, cultured in vitro. The receptors shown here come from a human donor who had recovered from COVID-19.

The chain uses TRBV5-4 and TRBJ2-3; 9 positions match TRBD2. The CDR3 runs 17 residues. V trimming: 1 base; J trimming: 3 bases; junction bases outside the gene matches: 9. CDR1 and CDR2 from the germline V gene are SGHNT and YYREEE (reference sequence). The CDR3 sequence is CASSLLSLAGLTDTQYF. In nucleotides, the CDR3 is TGTGCCAGCAGCTTGTTGAGTCTAGCGGGATTAACAGATACGCAGTATTTT.

The CDR3 protein is CSAPGAQRTEAFF. The DNA of the CDR3 is TGCAGTGCTCCGGGGGCCCAACGGACTGAAGCTTTCTTT. The genes are TRBV20-1 and TRBJ1-1, with a tentative D call TRBD1 (6 bases). The CDR3 loop spans 13 amino acids. Germline lookup yields CDR1 DFQATT and CDR2 SNEGSKA (reference sequence). V dropped 5 bases and J dropped 5 bases, with 15 bases sitting between them.

The chain has TRBV28 and TRBJ1-5; D possibly corresponds to TRBD1 (5 bases). V was cut by 7 bases and J by 5 bases, with 9 bases left in between. Looked up from germline, CDR1 is MDHEN and CDR2 is SYDVKM. This CDR3 region has 12 residues. The CDR3 nucleotides are TGTGCCAGCAAGGGCAGGGATCAGCCCCAGCATTTT. It translates to CASKGRDQPQHF.

The rearrangement uses TRBV6-2 or TRBV6-3 and TRBJ1-2; the match to TRBD1 covers 8 bases. The CDR3 runs to 15 residues. Per germline, CDR1 MNHEY and CDR2 SVGEGT. J lost 11 bases, V lost 6 bases, and 17 bases had no gene match. The CDR3 nucleotides are TGTGCCAGCAGACCCGACAGGGGCGACGGCCAGGGGTACACCTTC. Translation: CASRPDRGDGQGYTF.

CDR3 nucleotide sequence: TGTGCCAGCAGCAACGGTCCGGCAGGGGCCGAGGATGGCTACACCTTC. It is translated as CASSNGPAGAEDGYTF. The V gene is TRBV11-3, the J gene TRBJ1-2; perhaps TRBD1 as D (6 bases). Germline V gene data show CDR1 as SGHNT and CDR2 as YENEEA. CDR3 length equals 16 residues. V was shortened by 5 bases and J by 6 bases, with 22 bases between the two germline ends. Together with reference TRBV11-3 and TRBJ1-2, the CDR3 gives the full variable domain: EAGVVQSPRYKIIEKKQPVAFWCNPISGHNTLYWYLQNLGQGPELLIRYENEEAVDDSQLPKDRFSAERLKGVDSTLKIQPAELGDSAVYLCASSNGPAGAEDGYTFGSGTRLTVV.

The rearrangement joins TRBV29-1 to TRBJ2-3; TRBD1 might be the D (5 bases). This CDR3 region has 12 residues. Looked up from germline, CDR1 is SQVTM and CDR2 is ANQGSEA. Trimming pared 7 bases from V and 2 bases from J, leaving 10 bases between. CDR3 loop: CSADRNTDTQYF. DNA for the CDR3: TGCAGCGCCGACAGAAACACAGATACGCAGTATTTT.

V is TRBV6-1 and J is TRBJ2-1; the match to TRBD2 covers 10 bases. The junction had 14 bases not matched to a gene; V was cut back by 5 bases and J by 10 bases. The CDR3 is made up of 16 amino acids. Germline loops: CDR1 MNHNS, CDR2 SASEGT. CDR3 DNA sequence: TGTGCCAGCAGTCGAAACCGGGCTAGCGGGAGTGGGGAGCAGTTCTTC. It translates to CASSRNRASGSGEQFF.

This sequence joins TRBV20-1 and TRBJ1-2; D remains ambiguous. From germline, CDR1 is DFQATT and CDR2 SNEGSKA (reference sequence). CDR3 length: 15 residues. Trimming cost V 1 base and J 1 base, with 13 bases left between them. CDR3 loop: CSARVPYTVNYGYTF. CDR3 nucleotide sequence: TGCAGTGCTAGAGTCCCCTACACAGTTAACTATGGCTACACCTTC.

V usage is TRBV6-2 or TRBV6-3 and J usage is TRBJ2-7; D gene unclear. V was shortened by 1 base and J by 4 bases, with 17 bases between the two germline ends. Germline V gene sequence: CDR1 MNHEY, CDR2 SVGEGT. The CDR3 runs 16 residues. The CDR3 DNA sequence: TGTGCCAGCAGTTACTACCCGGTCCTCTCTCCTTACGAGCAGTACTTC. Its translation: CASSYYPVLSPYEQYF.

The gene calls are TRBV24-1 and TRBJ2-3, with TRBD1 identical over 7 bases. J lost 1 base, V lost 9 bases, and 0 bases had no gene match. The CDR3 runs to 12 residues. Germline V CDR1 and CDR2: KGHDR, SFDVKD. The CDR3 protein is CATGTGTDTQYF. The CDR3 region has the DNA TGTGCCACCGGGACAGGCACAGATACGCAGTATTTT.

This rearrangement joins TRBV6-1 to TRBJ1-5, with a possible D match to TRBD1 (5 bases). This CDR3 has 15 amino acids. The germline V and J ends were trimmed by 6 bases and 0 bases, with 12 bases remaining between them. Looked up from germline, CDR1 is MNHNS and CDR2 is SASEGT. CDR3 nucleotide sequence: TGTGCCAGCAGACGACAGTTTAATAGCAATCAGCCCCAGCATTTT. Translation gives CASRRQFNSNQPQHF.

This clonotype has just a few counts. The chain is built from TRBV7-9 and TRBJ1-1; weak D call: TRBD1 (5 bases). Trimming cost V 5 bases and J 0 bases, with 13 bases left between them. CDR1 and CDR2 (germline): SEHNR, FQNEAQ (reference sequence). The CDR3 is made up of 15 amino acids. Here the CDR3 reads CASSPNGAVNTEAFF. The CDR3 bases are TGTGCCAGCAGCCCCAACGGGGCGGTGAACACTGAAGCTTTCTTT. The full variable domain, its missing parts supplied by reference TRBV7-9 and TRBJ1-1, is DTGVSQNPRHKITKRGQNVTFRCDPISEHNRLYWYRQTLGQGPEFLTYFQNEAQLEKSRLLSDRFSAERPKGSFSTLEIQRTEQGDSAMYLCASSPNGAVNTEAFFGQGTRLTVV.

A single count supports this clonotype. This rearrangement joins TRBV27 to TRBJ1-6; D is perhaps TRBD1 (6 bases). Trimming took 5 bases from V and 6 from J, leaving 17 bases between them. CDR3 size: 16 residues. CDR1 is MNHEY and CDR2 is SMNVEV in the germline V gene (reference sequence). The CDR3 nucleotides are TGTGCCAGCAGTACATACCTGCGGGGGGCTAATTCACCCCTCCACTTT. Protein product: CASSTYLRGANSPLHF.

The chain recombines TRBV20-1 with TRBJ2-5; 7 bases are shared with TRBD2. The V segment lost 5 bases and the J segment 5 bases; nucleotides outside the gene matches: 8. Germline assignment: CDR1 DFQATT and CDR2 SNEGSKA (reference sequence). The CDR3 is 13 amino acids. CDR3 sequence (DNA): TGCAGTGCTCACTCTTCGCGGGGGGAGACCCAGTACTTC. Amino acids: CSAHSSRGETQYF.

The gene calls are TRBV7-2 and TRBJ1-3, with 7 bases fitting TRBD1. The CDR3 has 18 residues. Germline V gene data show CDR1 as SGHTA and CDR2 as FQGNSA. Germline trimming cut 2 bases from V and 0 bases from J; bases unmatched to any gene: 10. The CDR3 coding sequence is TGTGCCAGCAGCTTAATATTGCAGGGGGTGAGCTCTGGAAACACCATATATTTT. It yields the protein CASSLILQGVSSGNTIYF.

The chain carries TRBV20-1 and TRBJ1-2, with no clear D. CDR3 length equals 10 residues. The germline gives CDR1 DFQATT, CDR2 SNEGSKA (reference sequence). Trimming took off 6 bases at V and 6 bases at J, with 8 bases between the two ends. The chain's CDR3 is CSAVHNGYTF. Here the CDR3 DNA reads TGCAGTGCCGTGCACAATGGCTACACCTTC.

The chain employs TRBV27 and TRBJ2-7, with TRBD2 as a possible D gene (5 bases). Trimming cost V 7 bases and J 1 base, with 17 bases left between them. The CDR3 consists of 15 residues. Germline CDR1 reads MNHEY; CDR2 reads SMNVEV (reference sequence). The CDR3 reads CASTPSRGLSYEQYF. DNA for the CDR3: TGTGCCAGCACCCCCTCACGCGGGTTATCCTACGAGCAGTACTTC.

The chain combines TRBV9 with TRBJ2-7, with TRBD2 identical over 8 bases. Germline V gene sequence: CDR1 SGDLS, CDR2 YYNGEE. CDR3 length: 15 amino acids. V shed 3 bases, J shed 0 bases, and the junction held 5 bases outside the gene matches. The CDR3 loop reads CASSATSGSSYEQYF. The CDR3 coding sequence is TGTGCCAGCAGCGCAACTAGCGGTAGCTCCTACGAGCAGTACTTC. Full variable domain (remainder filled in from reference TRBV9 and TRBJ2-7): DSGVTQTPKHLITATGQRVTLRCSPRSGDLSVYWYQQSLDQGLQFLIQYYNGEERAKGNILERFSAQQFPDLHSELNLSSLELGDSALYFCASSATSGSSYEQYFGPGTRLTVT.

This chain connects TRBV20-1 to TRBJ1-5; D uncertain. The length of the CDR3 is 13 residues. The germline CDR1 and CDR2 sequences are DFQATT and SNEGSKA (reference sequence). V shed 4 bases and J shed 5 bases, with 12 bases lying between them. The CDR3 reads CSATGRVDQPQHF. The DNA for the CDR3 is TGCAGTGCTACCGGACGGGTTGATCAGCCCCAGCATTTT.

The chain uses TRBV20-1 and TRBJ2-1; TRBD1 is a possible D gene (5 bases). V lost 1 base and J 4 bases, leaving 14 bases between the germline ends. This CDR3 contains 15 residues. From germline, CDR1 is DFQATT and CDR2 SNEGSKA (reference sequence). The CDR3 sequence: CSARAEGARYNEQFF. The CDR3 DNA is TGCAGTGCTAGAGCAGAAGGGGCGAGATACAATGAGCAGTTCTTC.

This clonotype was seen only once. The chain links TRBV21-1 to TRBJ2-1; the table's D call, TRBD2, was not checked against the DNA. TRBV21-1 is marked as a pseudogene. The length of the CDR3 is 17 residues. The CDR3 sequence is CASSKRTSGSSYNEQFF. The DNA for the CDR3 is TGTGCCAGCAGCAAGAGGACTAGCGGTAGCTCCTACAATGAGCAGTTCTTC.